These 26 T cell receptor beta chains share one sample of origin, sequenced in a study of cytomegalovirus exposure and HLA in healthy donors. This PCR relied on a set of 60 Vbeta primers and 13 Jbeta primers. Generated by immunoSEQ multiplex PCR, the TCRdb table keeps only in-frame clones and is missing some. Of 90,000 to 150,000 clones detected, 77% appear once; the ten largest clones hold around 3.5%. Sequences were obtained from PBMCs. These receptors originate from a human donor in good health.

The chain couples TRBV28 to TRBJ2-1; 11 nucleotides match TRBD1. This CDR3 region has 17 residues. The V and J ends lost 5 bases and 8 bases, in that order; junction bases with no gene match: 14. CDR1 is MDHEN and CDR2 is SYDVKM in the germline V gene. The CDR3 DNA is TGTGCCAGCAGTCCCTATACCCGAGGACAGGGGGCTTATGAGCAGTTCTTC. Translation gives CASSPYTRGQGAYEQFF.

The chain joins TRBV19 to TRBJ2-3, with 7 bases matching TRBD1. V gave up 7 bases and J gave up 5 bases; unmatched junction bases: 6. CDR1 and CDR2 (germline): LNHDA, SQIVND (reference sequence). The CDR3 has 13 amino acids. CDR3 coding DNA: TGTGCCAGTATTAACAGGGGATTAGATACGCAGTATTTT. Protein: CASINRGLDTQYF.

This chain joins TRBV6-4 and TRBJ2-7; D may be TRBD1 (6 bases). The CDR3 runs 17 residues. Per the germline V gene, CDR1 is MRHNA and CDR2 is SNTAGT. This CDR3 is CAPRSSSGDNRSYEQYF. The CDR3 DNA reads TGTGCTCCCAGGAGCAGTAGTGGGGACAATCGCTCCTACGAGCAGTACTTC.

The chain carries TRBV5-6 and TRBJ2-3; 8 nucleotides align to TRBD1. V shed 0 bases, J shed 5 bases, and the junction held 17 bases outside the gene matches. Looked up from germline, CDR1 is SGHDT and CDR2 is YYEEEE. The CDR3 covers 19 residues. The CDR3 sequence: CASSLDTSQGATNGDTQYF. The CDR3 coding sequence is TGTGCCAGCAGCTTGGACACCTCCCAGGGGGCTACAAACGGAGATACGCAGTATTTT.

This chain joins TRBV6-5 and TRBJ2-2; 7 bases match TRBD2. V lost 6 bases to trimming and J lost 0 bases; unmatched junction nucleotides: 4. This CDR3 is 15 amino acids long. In germline, CDR1 is MNHEY, CDR2 SVGAGI. The CDR3 nucleotides read TGTGCCAGCAGGACGGGACTAACGAACACCGGGGAGCTGTTTTTT. It translates to CASRTGLTNTGELFF.

The genes are TRBV28 and TRBJ1-6, with 9 bases matching TRBD1. V shed 5 bases and J 8 bases; nucleotides not matched to a gene: 1. The CDR3 runs 13 residues. Germline loops: CDR1 MDHEN, CDR2 SYDVKM. CDR3 sequence (DNA): TGTGCCAGCAGTAGGACAGGGGATTCACCCCTCCACTTT. It translates to CASSRTGDSPLHF.

This clone was seen just once. V gene TRBV25-1 combines with J gene TRBJ1-6; D remains ambiguous. Looked up from germline, CDR1 is MGHDK and CDR2 is SYGVNS. V dropped 3 bases and J dropped 7 bases, with 10 bases sitting between them. The CDR3 covers 14 residues. The DNA for the CDR3 is TGTGCCAGCAGTGATTATTTGCGGAATTCACCCCTCCACTTT. As protein: CASSDYLRNSPLHF.

The V and J genes are TRBV25-1 and TRBJ2-3, with TRBD2 matching 10 bases. Germline-derived CDR1 and CDR2 are MGHDK and SYGVNS. The J segment lost 2 bases and the V segment lost 3 bases, leaving 11 bases of the junction unmatched. CDR3 length: 18 residues. CDR3 DNA sequence: TGTGCCAGCAGTGAGGGACGTTTAGCGGGAGGTATCACAGATACGCAGTATTTT. This codes for CASSEGRLAGGITDTQYF.

This clone has a handful of counts. The rearrangement uses TRBV4-1 and TRBJ2-7, with 8 nucleotides matching TRBD2. Trimming cost V 0 bases and J 4 bases; bases outside gene matches: 5. Germline V gene data show CDR1 as MGHRA and CDR2 as YSYEKL. CDR3 length: 15 amino acids. The CDR3 region has the DNA TGCGCCAGCAGCCAAGAGCGGGGGGCGCAGTACGAGCAGTACTTC. It specifies CASSQERGAQYEQYF.

The chain recombines TRBV11-3 with TRBJ2-1, with 10 bases identical to TRBD1. Looked up from germline, CDR1 is SGHNT and CDR2 is YENEEA. Trimming cost V 5 bases and J 6 bases; bases outside gene matches: 4. This CDR3 contains 14 residues. CDR3 DNA: TGTGCCAGCAGCACCGGGACAGGGGCCAATGAGCAGTTCTTC. Protein product: CASSTGTGANEQFF.

The chain carries TRBV6-6 and TRBJ2-2; D might be TRBD2 (5 bases). Germline CDR1 MNHNY, CDR2 SVGAGI (reference sequence). The CDR3 sequence is 16 residues long. Trimming took off 8 bases at V and 6 bases at J, with 22 bases between the two ends. CDR3 sequence reads: CASFLKLVTFAGELFF. The CDR3 DNA reads as TGTGCCAGCTTCTTAAAACTAGTTACATTCGCCGGGGAGCTGTTTTTT.

This clone appeared a few times. The chain combines TRBV12-5 with TRBJ2-7, with 8 bases identical to TRBD1. CDR3 length: 19 amino acids. The ends lost 5 bases at V and 0 bases at J; junction bases unmatched: 18. Germline V gives CDR1 LGHNT, CDR2 FRNRAP. The CDR3 loop is CASGPEADRENLNSYEQYF. The CDR3 region has the DNA TGTGCTAGTGGTCCCGAGGCGGACAGGGAGAATCTAAACTCCTACGAGCAGTACTTC.

As regards this clone: The CDR3 carries no conserved terminal phenylalanine or tryptophan, so it likely arises from a read error. The chain links TRBV7-9 to TRBJ1-2; D remains ambiguous. V lost 0 bases and J 4 bases, leaving 3 bases between the germline ends. CDR1 SEHNR and CDR2 FQNEAQ come from the germline V gene (reference sequence). The CDR3 is 12 residues long. The CDR3 sequence is CASSLASYGYTS. Here the CDR3 DNA reads TGTGCCAGCAGCTTAGCTAGCTATGGCTACACCTCC.

The chain has TRBV10-1 and TRBJ2-2; maybe TRBD1 (7 bases). The length of the CDR3 is 19 residues. Per the germline V gene, CDR1 is WNHNN and CDR2 is SYGVQD (reference sequence). V lost 0 bases to trimming and J lost 3 bases, with 20 bases between them. CDR3 DNA sequence: TGCGCCAGCAGTGAGTCGGAGGGGGCACTAACCTCATACACCGGGGAGCTGTTTTTT. Residues: CASSESEGALTSYTGELFF.

The table lists this clone with a few counts. J is TRBJ2-1 and V is TRBV9; 7 nucleotides align to TRBD2. Germline CDR1 is SGDLS and CDR2 is YYNGEE. This CDR3 comprises 16 residues. Trimming at V came to 0 bases and at J to 9 bases, leaving 12 bases not matched to a gene. The chain's CDR3 is CASSVVSSTSKGEQFF. The CDR3 coding sequence is TGTGCCAGCAGCGTAGTCAGTTCGACTAGCAAAGGTGAGCAGTTCTTC.

This sequence joins TRBV21-1 and TRBJ2-3; the DNA was not compared with TRBD2, the D call given in the table. TRBV21-1 represents a pseudogene. CDR3 length: 18 amino acids. The CDR3 nucleotides read TGTGCCAGCAGCAAAGTCTCAGCGGAACAACTTAGCACAGATACGCAGTATTTT. Translation: CASSKVSAEQLSTDTQYF.

J is TRBJ2-6 and V is TRBV28; maybe TRBD2 (5 bases). Germline CDR1 reads MDHEN; CDR2 reads SYDVKM. V shed 4 bases and J shed 2 bases, with 15 bases lying between them. The CDR3 extends over 17 amino acids. CDR3 nucleotide sequence: TGTGCCAGCAGTTCCGCCGGGTGGAGGCCTGGGGCCAACGTCCTGACTTTC. Amino acid sequence: CASSSAGWRPGANVLTF.

This clone was observed a few times. The chain is built from TRBV21-1 and TRBJ2-1; the DNA was not compared with TRBD2, the D call given in the table. TRBV21-1 is flagged as a pseudogene. The CDR3 has 18 residues. The CDR3 DNA is TGTGCCAGCAGCAAAGAGAGGGCGAGCGGGAGGGCCCTGGGAGAGCAGTTCTTC. This translates into CASSKERASGRALGEQFF.

The chain is built from TRBV5-6 and TRBJ1-1, with a weak D call TRBD1 (5 bases). This CDR3 is built from 15 residues. V was clipped by 0 bases and J by 4 bases, with 13 bases between them. The V gene's germline CDR1 is SGHDT and CDR2 YYEEEE. The CDR3 region is CASSLVAGWGTEAFF. The CDR3 DNA is TGTGCCAGCAGCTTGGTCGCAGGGTGGGGCACTGAAGCTTTCTTT.

This clone is a singleton in its sample. The chain combines TRBV7-3 with TRBJ2-5; a weak D match, TRBD2 (5 bases). Germline V lookup: CDR1 SGHTA, CDR2 FQGTGA. Trimming took off 2 bases at V and 5 bases at J, with 9 bases between the two ends. CDR3 length: 13 amino acids. CDR3 DNA sequence: TGTGCCAGCAGCTTATACCCGGGGGAGACCCAGTACTTC. Its translation: CASSLYPGETQYF.

The chain carries TRBV4-2 and TRBJ1-1; 7 bases fit TRBD1. The V and J ends lost 2 bases and 1 base, in that order; junction bases with no gene match: 13. The V gene's germline CDR1 is LGHNA and CDR2 YNFKEQ. This CDR3 contains 18 residues. The CDR3 region has the DNA TGTGCCAGCAGCCAAAAAAATTTTCGCGAGGGGGCGAACACTGAAGCTTTCTTT. It translates to CASSQKNFREGANTEAFF.

The rearrangement joins TRBV11-3 to TRBJ2-7; 10 bases are shared with TRBD1. This CDR3 is 14 amino acids long. Germline V gives CDR1 SGHNT, CDR2 YENEEA. The V gene end was trimmed by 5 bases and the J gene end by 5 bases; junction bases not matched to a gene: 6. For the CDR3, the DNA is TGTGCCAGCAGCCTAGGGGACAGGGGTCACGAGCAGTACTTC. Residues: CASSLGDRGHEQYF.

The rearrangement joins TRBV14 to TRBJ2-5; the D gene is possibly TRBD2 (6 bases). V was clipped by 4 bases and J by 9 bases, with 18 bases between them. The germline V gene has CDR1 SGHDN and CDR2 FVKESK. This CDR3 has 14 residues. DNA of the CDR3: TGTGCCAGCAGCCCGACTAGAGCCGCAGCGGCCCAGTACTTC. Translating it yields CASSPTRAAAAQYF.

This rearrangement joins TRBV6-5 to TRBJ1-1; D is possibly TRBD1 (5 bases). Germline V gene lookup returns CDR1 MNHEY and CDR2 SVGAGI. The V and J ends lost 2 bases and 5 bases respectively, with 15 bases between them. The CDR3 is 15 residues long. CDR3 nucleotides: TGTGCCAGCAGTTACCTAGGCAGGGAAGGGACTGAAGCTTTCTTT. Amino acids: CASSYLGREGTEAFF.

V usage is TRBV2 and J usage is TRBJ1-2; tentative D call: TRBD1 (6 bases). Trimming removed 4 bases from V and 8 bases from J, with 17 bases in between. Germline V lookup: CDR1 SNHLY, CDR2 FYNNEI. The CDR3 consists of 14 residues. The CDR3: CASSVGGARGGYTF. The CDR3, as DNA: TGTGCCAGCAGTGTTGGGGGGGCGCGCGGAGGCTACACCTTC.

This clone was detected only a few times. The chain uses TRBV4-2 and TRBJ1-2, with unresolved D. The germline V gene encodes CDR1 LGHNA and CDR2 YNFKEQ. This CDR3 region has 15 residues. V gave up 1 base and J gave up 5 bases, with 14 bases separating them. The CDR3 coding sequence is TGTGCCAGCAGCCAAGGAAGGCTTAGCGGGTATGGCTACACCTTC. It yields the protein CASSQGRLSGYGYTF.